These T cell receptor beta chains were read from a single sample in a study of CD8 T cells in ankylosing spondylitis. TCRdb redid the calling of the 5' RACE reads with MiXCR, one entry per CDR3 protein. This table has some 180,000 distinct CDR3 sequences, 15% to 20% appearing once. The sample taken for sequencing was blood, either unsorted or a sorted T cell fraction (not recorded which). The receptors shown here come from a male donor aged 10-30 years with ankylosing spondylitis or in good health (not recorded which). Each CDR3 is given with its conserved first and last residue. A D gene is named only where the DNA matches it firmly. Not every row has a clone size; where given, it reads once, few, many or a size class.

TRBV11-3	TRBJ2-5	NA	few	CASSYTQGGRQETQYF	TGTGCCAGCAGCTACACCCAGGGGGGACGCCAAGAGACCCAGTACTTC
TRBV3-1	TRBJ2-7	NA	NA	CASSPSPSATYEQYF	TGTGCCAGCAGCCCTTCACCTAGCGCTACCTACGAGCAGTACTTC
TRBV29-1	TRBJ2-7	TRBD1	few	CSVKPGQGGGEQYF	TGCAGCGTGAAACCGGGACAGGGTGGAGGCGAGCAGTACTTC
TRBV20-1	TRBJ2-3	NA	many	CSAEGRPSTDTQYF	TGCAGTGCCGAAGGACGCCCTAGCACAGATACGCAGTATTTT
TRBV7-9	TRBJ2-7	TRBD1	many	CATQGEGGYEQYF	TGTGCCACACAGGGGGAAGGAGGTTACGAGCAGTACTTC
TRBV30	TRBJ2-1	TRBD1	many	CAWSAGTGGDEQFF	TGTGCCTGGAGTGCCGGGACAGGGGGCGATGAGCAGTTCTTC
TRBV7-2	TRBJ2-1	TRBD2	many	CASSSGRLAGGLSEQFF	TGTGCCAGCAGCTCTGGGAGACTAGCGGGAGGGTTAAGTGAGCAGTTCTTC
TRBV7-3	TRBJ1-5	NA	few	CASSLTVGHQPQHF	TGTGCCAGCAGCTTAACGGTTGGACATCAGCCCCAGCATTTT
TRBV5-5	TRBJ2-1	TRBD2	many	CASSLAWFLRLADNEQFF	TGTGCCAGCAGCTTGGCGTGGTTTTTGAGACTAGCGGACAATGAGCAGTTCTTC
TRBV7-2	TRBJ2-2	NA	many	CASSLAPPGQNTGELFF	TGTGCCAGCAGCTTAGCGCCCCCGGGACAGAACACCGGGGAGCTGTTTTTT
TRBV4-1	TRBJ1-6	NA	many	CASSPWEGLNSPLHF	TGCGCCAGCAGCCCCTGGGAAGGGCTTAATTCACCCCTCCACTTT
TRBV27	TRBJ2-4	NA	many	CASRNQIGTNGWDIQYF	TGTGCCAGCAGAAACCAGATAGGGACCAACGGTTGGGACATTCAGTACTTC
TRBV29-1	TRBJ2-7	NA	many	CSVNGRGYEQYF	TGCAGCGTGAATGGACGAGGGTACGAGCAGTACTTC
TRBV20-1	TRBJ2-7	TRBD2	NA	CSAKGAGGSSYEQYF	TGCAGTGCTAAGGGTGCGGGAGGGAGCTCCTACGAGCAGTACTTC
TRBV7-2	TRBJ1-1	NA	NA	CASSLVPAAMNTEAFF	TGTGCCAGCAGCTTAGTCCCAGCAGCCATGAACACTGAAGCTTTCTTT
TRBV20-1	TRBJ2-7	NA	NA	CSAARDIYEQYF	TGCAGTGCCGCCCGGGACATCTACGAGCAGTACTTC
TRBV5-6	TRBJ2-1	TRBD2	many	CASSPKRGTSGRDEQFF	TGTGCCAGCAGCCCCAAGAGGGGGACTAGCGGACGCGATGAGCAGTTCTTC